Below are 25 T cell receptor beta chains sequenced from a single sample in a study of T cell repertoires in cytomegalovirus infection. In TCRdb, the reads were re-called with MiXCR into one record per CDR3 protein. Here the sample spans 740,000 or so distinct CDR3 sequences, about a third being singletons. Material: PBMCs. Every receptor here comes from a human donor in good health (CMV status not recorded). Some clones in this sample may be carry-over from other donors' samples.

The chain couples TRBV20-1 to TRBJ2-1, with D perhaps matching TRBD1 or TRBD2 (6 bases each). This CDR3 is 14 amino acids long. Trimming pared 8 bases from V and 6 bases from J, leaving 20 bases between. CDR1 is DFQATT and CDR2 is SNEGSKA in the germline V gene (reference sequence). In nucleotides, the CDR3 is TGCAGTTGCAATAGGGGGGCCGACCTCAATGAGCAGTTCTTC. Amino acid sequence: CSCNRGADLNEQFF.

The chain recombines TRBV5-4 with TRBJ2-7; possibly TRBD1 or TRBD2 for D (7 bases each). The CDR3 runs to 14 residues. Per the germline V gene, CDR1 is SGHNT and CDR2 is YYREEE (reference sequence). Between the trimmed V and J ends, which lost 3 bases and 7 bases, there was a span of 17 bases. The CDR3 DNA follows: TGTGCCAGCAGCTGGGGGGGACAGTCGCGGGAGCAGTACTTC. Amino acids: CASSWGGQSREQYF.

J is TRBJ2-5 and V is TRBV12-3 or TRBV12-4; TRBD2 might be the D (5 bases). The CDR3 runs to 12 residues. V was trimmed by 7 bases and J by 1 base, leaving 7 bases between them. CDR3 DNA: TGTGCCAGCACGGGGAGCCAAGAGACCCAGTACTTC. It specifies CASTGSQETQYF.

This clonotype was found a few times. The rearrangement links TRBV7-9 to TRBJ1-4; D perhaps matches TRBD1 (6 bases). CDR3 length: 15 residues. Germline V gives CDR1 SEHNR, CDR2 FQNEAQ (reference sequence). Deletions cut 4 bases from V and 4 bases from J, with 13 bases between. DNA for the CDR3: TGTGCCAGCAGCTCCCCGGGACACAATAATGAAAAACTGTTTTTT. It codes for CASSSPGHNNEKLFF.

The chain is built from TRBV25-1 and TRBJ2-3; D perhaps matches TRBD2 (5 bases). The CDR3 covers 13 residues. The V end lost 8 bases, the J end lost 2 bases, and 11 bases lay between the germline ends. Per the germline V gene, CDR1 is MGHDK and CDR2 is SYGVNS. The chain's CDR3 is CASRGRATDTQYF. The CDR3 coding sequence is TGTGCCAGCCGAGGGCGTGCCACAGATACGCAGTATTTT.

The sample holds one count of this clonotype. This chain uses TRBV5-4 with TRBJ1-4; TRBD1 is a possible D gene (5 bases). Trimming cost V 5 bases and J 8 bases, with 13 bases left between them. The CDR3 has 13 amino acids. Looked up from germline, CDR1 is SGHNT and CDR2 is YYREEE (reference sequence). CDR3 DNA sequence: TGTGCCAGCAGATCCGGGACGGACGAAAAACTGTTTTTT. Translating it yields CASRSGTDEKLFF. Full variable domain (outside the CDR3, taken from reference TRBV5-4 and TRBJ1-4): ETGVTQSPTHLIKTRGQQVTLRCSSQSGHNTVSWYQQALGQGPQFIFQYYREEENGRGNFPPRFSGLQFPNYSSELNVNALELDDSALYLCASRSGTDEKLFFGSGTQLSVL.

Notes on this clonotype: An end of the junction does not agree with germline; a read error may underlie this. This rearrangement joins TRBV5-6 to TRBJ1-2, with TRBD1 matching 7 bases. From germline, CDR1 is SGHDT and CDR2 YYEEEE. The CDR3 totals 15 residues. Here the CDR3 DNA reads TGTGCCAGCAGCTGGAGGGGGCGTGCTAACTATGGCTACAACTTC. This encodes CASSWRGRANYGYNF.

This clonotype was found a few times. Written as DNA, the CDR3 is TGTGCCAGCAGTTCCCCCCGGGGGCGAGGGGTGAGACGAACGGAGCAGTACTTC. This sequence encodes CASSSPRGRGVRRTEQYF. J is TRBJ2-7 and V is TRBV28; either TRBD1 or TRBD2 may fit D (6 bases each). There are 18 residues in the CDR3. Germline V lookup: CDR1 MDHEN, CDR2 SYDVKM. V lost 4 bases to trimming and J lost 7 bases, with 29 bases between them.

This clonotype appeared a few times. The chain couples TRBV15 to TRBJ2-7, with D unclear. V shed 3 bases and J shed 5 bases, with 14 bases lying between them. The CDR3 has 14 amino acids. The V gene's germline CDR1 is LNHNV and CDR2 YYDKDF (reference sequence). CDR3 amino acids: CATSRMKGPNEQYF. CDR3 nucleotides: TGTGCCACCAGCAGGATGAAGGGCCCCAACGAGCAGTACTTC.

This clonotype has a count of ten or more. The J gene is TRBJ1-4, the V gene TRBV7-2; D is uncertain. CDR3 length: 15 amino acids. Germline loops: CDR1 SGHTA, CDR2 FQGNSA. V lost 1 base, J lost 5 bases, and 11 bases lay in between. CDR3 coding DNA: TGTGCCAGCAGCTTAGTACGGGGATCGAATGAAAAACTGTTTTTT. The encoded protein is CASSLVRGSNEKLFF.

The chain combines TRBV6-5 with TRBJ1-2; 10 bases fit TRBD1. The CDR3 totals 18 residues. The germline CDR1 and CDR2 sequences are MNHEY and SVGAGI. V was pared by 2 bases and J by 2 bases, with 11 bases of the junction left unmatched. In DNA, the CDR3 is TGTGCCAGCAGTTACAAAGACAGGGGGCTCCTAAAAAACTATGGCTACACCTTC. Amino acid sequence: CASSYKDRGLLKNYGYTF.

This clonotype has a handful of counts. The CDR3 reads CASSLAPSGEKLFF. The CDR3 bases are TGTGCCAGCAGTTTAGCACCTTCAGGTGAAAAACTGTTTTTT. The rearrangement joins TRBV12-3 or TRBV12-4 to TRBJ1-4; D remains ambiguous. The V end was cut by 0 bases, the J end by 7 bases, with 9 bases between. The CDR3 is 14 amino acids.

This chain uses TRBV28 with TRBJ2-4, with 8 bases aligning to TRBD2. Germline assignment: CDR1 MDHEN and CDR2 SYDVKM. The CDR3 length is 17 residues. V was clipped by 3 bases and J by 4 bases; unmatched bases: 11. CDR3 protein: CASSFQAGGILKNIQYF. The CDR3 nucleotides are TGTGCCAGCAGTTTTCAGGCGGGAGGCATCCTAAAAAACATTCAGTACTTC.

To note about this clonotype: A much larger clone differs from this one at a single base, so this may be a read error. This sequence joins TRBV7-3 and TRBJ1-2; D is uncertain. CDR3 length: 14 residues. CDR1 is SGHTA and CDR2 is FQGTGA in the germline V gene. The CDR3 loop is CASSRQNLPDGCTF. CDR3 DNA: TGTGCCAGCAGCCGTCAAAATCTACCGGATGGCTGCACCTTC.

This chain links TRBV10-3 with TRBJ2-5; 7 bases align to TRBD2. This CDR3 comprises 12 residues. V was clipped by 10 bases and J by 5 bases; unmatched bases: 7. Germline CDR1 and CDR2: ENHRY and SYGVKD. This CDR3 reads CATLEGGETQYF. For the CDR3, the DNA is TGTGCCACCCTTGAGGGAGGGGAGACCCAGTACTTC.

The J gene is TRBJ1-5, the V gene TRBV2; D call uncertain. In germline, CDR1 is SNHLY, CDR2 FYNNEI. V was clipped by 2 bases and J by 4 bases, with 9 bases between them. CDR3 length: 14 residues. The CDR3 DNA follows: TGTGCCAGCAGTGAAAGATCGGAAAATCAGCCCCAGCATTTT. The encoded protein is CASSERSENQPQHF.

This chain uses TRBV28 with TRBJ1-1; D unresolved. CDR1 and CDR2 (germline): MDHEN, SYDVKM. Trimming took off 6 bases at V and 1 base at J, with 15 bases between the two ends. This CDR3 is 15 amino acids long. CDR3 loop: CASSLWAEGNTEAFF. The CDR3 DNA reads as TGTGCCAGCAGCTTGTGGGCCGAGGGGAACACTGAAGCTTTCTTT.

This clonotype occurred once. The CDR3 carries no conserved terminal phenylalanine or tryptophan, so it likely arises from a read error. CDR3 coding DNA: TGTGCCAGCAGCACCCACCGGGACCCCTACGAGCAGTACTTA. Its translation is CASSTHRDPYEQYL. The chain recombines TRBV7-2 with TRBJ2-7; tentatively, D is TRBD1 or TRBD2 (5 bases each). The CDR3 extends over 14 amino acids. Germline V CDR1 and CDR2: SGHTA, FQGNSA. V lost 5 bases and J lost 2, with 13 bases in between.

This clonotype appeared once. The V and J genes are TRBV20-1 and TRBJ1-2, with 8 bases matching TRBD1. Germline V gene data show CDR1 as DFQATT and CDR2 as SNEGSKA (reference sequence). With 7 bases clipped from V and 6 bases from J, the junction kept 13 bases outside the gene matches. CDR3 length: 14 residues. The CDR3 DNA reads TGCAGTGTTAAACCAGCCGGGACAGGAGATGGCTACACCTTC. Translating it yields CSVKPAGTGDGYTF.

The chain uses TRBV7-3 and TRBJ2-5, with D perhaps matching TRBD1 or TRBD2 (5 bases each). Germline V CDR1 and CDR2: SGHTA, FQGTGA. V dropped 5 bases and J dropped 5 bases, with 21 bases sitting between them. There are 16 residues in the CDR3. Written as DNA, the CDR3 is TGTGCCAGCAGCACGGTCGCACGGGGCAGTGGGGAGACCCAGTACTTC. This encodes CASSTVARGSGETQYF.

This chain joins TRBV6-5 and TRBJ2-1, with TRBD2 matching 15 bases. Trimming cost V 5 bases and J 10 bases; bases outside gene matches: 9. This CDR3 spans 16 amino acids. CDR1 and CDR2 (germline): MNHEY, SVGAGI. In DNA, the CDR3 is TGTGCCAGCAGTGACTGGACTAGCGGGAGGGTTGAGGAGCAGTTCTTC. It yields the protein CASSDWTSGRVEEQFF.

This clonotype was counted only a few times. This chain uses TRBV12-3 or TRBV12-4 with TRBJ1-2; a possible D gene is TRBD1 (5 bases). With 4 bases removed from V and 4 bases from J, the gap between germline ends came to 13 bases. The CDR3 sequence is 14 residues long. CDR3 region: CASSSSQGGYGYTF. The CDR3 DNA is TGTGCCAGCAGTTCCAGCCAGGGAGGCTATGGCTACACCTTC.

This clonotype was seen more than once but under ten times. This chain uses TRBV29-1 with TRBJ2-7; 11 nucleotides line up with TRBD2. The V and J ends lost 4 bases and 3 bases, in that order; junction bases with no gene match: 11. This CDR3 comprises 16 residues. Per the germline V gene, CDR1 is SQVTM and CDR2 is ANQGSEA. The CDR3 reads CSVGGPVSGRVYEQYF. In nucleotides, the CDR3 is TGCAGCGTTGGGGGCCCTGTTAGCGGGAGGGTCTACGAGCAGTACTTC.

In this sample, this clonotype turned up a few times. The chain links TRBV6-1 to TRBJ2-5; 12 bases line up with TRBD2. The CDR3 spans 17 residues. J lost 2 bases, V lost 2 bases, and 6 bases had no gene match. The germline V gene encodes CDR1 MNHNS and CDR2 SASEGT. The CDR3 DNA is TGTGCCAGCAGTGAATCGCTAGCGGGGGGGTATCAAGAGACCCAGTACTTC. Protein sequence: CASSESLAGGYQETQYF.

This clonotype has a count of ten or more. The J gene is TRBJ2-7, the V gene TRBV7-6; the D is unclear. V lost 2 bases, J lost 0 bases, and 8 bases lay in between. CDR1 and CDR2 from the germline V gene are SGHVS and FNYEAQ. The CDR3 totals 14 residues. The CDR3 DNA reads as TGTGCCAGCAGCTTAACCGCCAGCTCCTACGAGCAGTACTTC. Amino acid sequence: CASSLTASSYEQYF.